The 29 T cell receptor beta chains in this list originate from one sample, sequenced in a study of blood T cell repertoires in COVID-19. Only in-frame clones appear in the TCRdb table, and some are missing; sequencing was by immunoSEQ multiplex PCR. Here the sample spans about 170,000 clones, approximately 89% being singletons. Input material: PBMCs or T cells enriched from blood (not recorded which). These receptors came from a woman between 18 and 29 years old who had recovered from COVID-19.

This chain links TRBV27 with TRBJ2-5; TRBD1 agrees at 7 bases. This CDR3 contains 14 residues. Germline V gene sequence: CDR1 MNHEY, CDR2 SMNVEV (reference sequence). V shed 6 bases and J 1 base; nucleotides not matched to a gene: 5. The CDR3 DNA reads TGTGCCAGCAGCCGAGGGGGCAGCCAAGAGACCCAGTACTTC. It yields the protein CASSRGGSQETQYF.

This chain uses TRBV9 with TRBJ2-6; 10 bases align to TRBD1. The CDR3 contains 20 residues. Per the germline V gene, CDR1 is SGDLS and CDR2 is YYNGEE. With V trimmed by 5 bases and J by 1 base, 15 bases remained unmatched. The CDR3 nucleotides read TGTGCCAGCAGTTCCGGGACAGGGGCTTTAATTCTTTCTGGGGCCAACGTCCTGACTTTC. This codes for CASSSGTGALILSGANVLTF.

The rearrangement uses TRBV3-1 (or the pseudogene TRBV3-2) and TRBJ2-1, with unresolved D. V dropped 0 bases and J dropped 5 bases, with 11 bases sitting between them. Germline CDR1 LGHDT, CDR2 YNNKEL (reference sequence). The CDR3 sequence is 15 residues long. CDR3 region: CASSQDWVADNEQFF. The CDR3 coding sequence is TGTGCCAGCAGCCAAGATTGGGTAGCTGACAATGAGCAGTTCTTC.

The chain recombines TRBV7-9 with TRBJ2-3, with 10 bases matching TRBD1. V dropped 3 bases and J dropped 1; count of bases not matched to a gene: 1. In germline, CDR1 is SEHNR, CDR2 FQNEAQ (reference sequence). CDR3 length: 15 residues. CDR3 in DNA: TGTGCCAGCAGCTTTGGGACAGGGGGCACAGATACGCAGTATTTT. Protein product: CASSFGTGGTDTQYF.

This chain uses TRBV19 with TRBJ1-5; 7 nucleotides line up with TRBD1. This CDR3 comprises 15 residues. Germline V gene lookup returns CDR1 LNHDA and CDR2 SQIVND (reference sequence). Unmatched junction bases numbered 5, after V lost 0 bases and J lost 6 bases. This CDR3 is CASSIEVQGFQPQHF. The DNA of the CDR3 is TGTGCCAGTAGTATAGAGGTACAGGGGTTTCAGCCCCAGCATTTT. The variable domain in full, completed from reference TRBV19 and TRBJ1-5, reads DGGITQSPKYLFRKEGQNVTLSCEQNLNHDAMYWYRQDPGQGLRLIYYSQIVNDFQKGDIAEGYSVSREKKESFPLTVTSAQKNPTAFYLCASSIEVQGFQPQHFGDGTRLSIL.

The chain combines TRBV5-1 with TRBJ2-5, with 8 bases matching TRBD1. Germline-derived CDR1 and CDR2 are SGHRS and YFSETQ. The CDR3 loop spans 14 amino acids. V lost 3 bases to trimming and J lost 4 bases; unmatched junction nucleotides: 5. CDR3 DNA: TGCGCCAGCAGCTCCCAGGGGGCGGGAGAGACCCAGTACTTC. As protein: CASSSQGAGETQYF.

The V and J genes are TRBV23-1 and TRBJ2-1; weak D call: TRBD1 (5 bases). TRBV23-1 is assigned to the ORF class and has an uncertain function. V lost 3 bases and J 3 bases, leaving 18 bases between the germline ends. CDR3 size: 17 residues. The CDR3 loop is CASSHSLPQGHYNEQFF. CDR3 in DNA: TGCGCCAGCAGTCATTCGCTTCCCCAGGGTCACTACAATGAGCAGTTCTTC.

DNA of the CDR3: TGCGCCAGCAGCCAAGGGGACTCTTACGAGCAGTACTTC. Translating it yields CASSQGDSYEQYF. The V gene is TRBV4-1, the J gene TRBJ2-7; D is possibly TRBD2 (6 bases). The CDR3 extends over 13 amino acids. Germline V gives CDR1 MGHRA, CDR2 YSYEKL. The V end was cut by 1 base, the J end by 4 bases, with 8 bases between.

The CDR3 spells CASTPRTSGDQETQYF. For the CDR3, the DNA is TGTGCCAGCACCCCCCGGACTAGCGGGGACCAAGAGACCCAGTACTTC. The rearrangement uses TRBV11-2 and TRBJ2-5; 12 positions match TRBD2. The CDR3 is 16 residues long. CDR1 is SGHAT, CDR2 FQNNGV, per germline. V dropped 7 bases and J dropped 0; count of bases not matched to a gene: 6.

The chain has TRBV15 and TRBJ2-3; D gene ambiguous. Trimming pared 0 bases from V and 6 bases from J, leaving 13 bases between. The CDR3 covers 15 residues. CDR1 and CDR2 from the germline V gene are LNHNV and YYDKDF (reference sequence). The CDR3 reads CATSRDPIRTDTQYF. The CDR3 DNA reads as TGTGCCACCAGCAGAGACCCAATCAGAACCGATACGCAGTATTTT.

The chain recombines TRBV2 with TRBJ2-7; D not certain. Germline V gives CDR1 SNHLY, CDR2 FYNNEI. This CDR3 is built from 12 residues. V shed 1 base and J shed 9 bases, with 10 bases lying between them. This CDR3 is CASSEGLLWQYF. The CDR3 region has the DNA TGTGCCAGCAGTGAAGGGCTTCTTTGGCAGTACTTC.

This sequence joins TRBV27 and TRBJ2-3; TRBD2 is a possible D gene (7 bases). V was trimmed by 6 bases and J by 2 bases, leaving 18 bases between them. The CDR3 covers 16 residues. Germline assignment: CDR1 MNHEY and CDR2 SMNVEV (reference sequence). The CDR3 is CASSSTAGTYTDTQYF. The DNA of the CDR3 is TGTGCCAGCAGCTCCACAGCGGGGACATACACAGATACGCAGTATTTT.

The genes are TRBV19 and TRBJ1-1; D remains ambiguous. Germline V lookup: CDR1 LNHDA, CDR2 SQIVND (reference sequence). The length of the CDR3 is 15 residues. The V end lost 8 bases, the J end lost 1 base, and 17 bases lay between the germline ends. In nucleotides, the CDR3 is TGTGCCAGTGGACCGGGAGGTGGGAGGAACACTGAAGCTTTCTTT. Amino acids: CASGPGGGRNTEAFF.

This sequence joins TRBV19 and TRBJ2-3, with TRBD2 as a possible D gene (5 bases). V dropped 5 bases and J dropped 2 bases, with 17 bases sitting between them. Germline V lookup: CDR1 LNHDA, CDR2 SQIVND (reference sequence). The CDR3 is 16 amino acids. CDR3 protein: CASSPLEGAVTDTQYF. The CDR3 DNA sequence: TGTGCCAGTAGTCCCCTTGAGGGAGCCGTCACAGATACGCAGTATTTT.

This chain links TRBV28 with TRBJ2-7, with D perhaps TRBD2 (6 bases). The germline V gene encodes CDR1 MDHEN and CDR2 SYDVKM. The germline V and J ends were trimmed by 3 bases and 2 bases, with 11 bases remaining between them. CDR3 length: 14 amino acids. The CDR3 coding sequence is TGTGCCAGCAGTTTGTACGCGGGGACCTACGAGCAGTACTTC. This translates into CASSLYAGTYEQYF.

The rearrangement uses TRBV5-6 and TRBJ2-7; 12 bases fit TRBD1. Germline CDR1 and CDR2: SGHDT and YYEEEE. The length of the CDR3 is 16 residues. J was trimmed by 4 bases and V by 3 bases; bases with no gene match: 8. The CDR3 DNA is TGTGCCAGCAGCTGGACCGGGACAGGGGGCTGGTACGAGCAGTACTTC. It specifies CASSWTGTGGWYEQYF.

This clone was seen only once. The chain has TRBV6-5 and TRBJ2-2, with 11 positions matching TRBD2. CDR3 size: 15 residues. The V gene's germline CDR1 is MNHEY and CDR2 SVGAGI. With 5 bases clipped from V and 1 base from J, the junction kept 0 bases outside the gene matches. CDR3 amino acids: CASSLAGGNTGELFF. For the CDR3, the DNA is TGTGCCAGCAGTCTAGCGGGAGGGAACACCGGGGAGCTGTTTTTT.

The chain links TRBV6-2 or TRBV6-3 to TRBJ2-7; 10 bases agree with TRBD1. The CDR3 loop spans 14 amino acids. Trimming at V came to 5 bases and at J to 8 bases, leaving 9 bases not matched to a gene. Germline loops: CDR1 MNHEY, CDR2 SVGEGT. The CDR3 DNA follows: TGTGCCAGCAGTCTGACAGGGGGCAGGGGGAAGCAGTACTTC. It encodes CASSLTGGRGKQYF.

V is TRBV4-1 and J is TRBJ2-7; 7 bases map to TRBD2. The germline V gene has CDR1 MGHRA and CDR2 YSYEKL. The CDR3 has 15 amino acids. The ends lost 0 bases at V and 1 base at J; junction bases unmatched: 3. The DNA of the CDR3 is TGCGCCAGCAGCCAAGAGTCCGGGAGGTCCTACGAGCAGTACTTC. Protein: CASSQESGRSYEQYF.

The rearrangement joins TRBV5-1 to TRBJ2-5; 7 bases agree with TRBD1. The CDR3 is 14 residues long. From germline, CDR1 is SGHRS and CDR2 YFSETQ. With V trimmed by 2 bases and J by 8 bases, 9 bases remained unmatched. The CDR3 region is CASSFEQGKRTQYF. Here the CDR3 DNA reads TGCGCCAGCAGCTTCGAACAGGGGAAGAGAACCCAGTACTTC.

The chain carries TRBV19 and TRBJ2-7, with TRBD2 matching over 12 bases. Germline-derived CDR1 and CDR2 are LNHDA and SQIVND (reference sequence). The CDR3 contains 14 residues. With V trimmed by 7 bases and J by 5 bases, 6 bases remained unmatched. CDR3: CASNPGTSGHEQYF. The CDR3 DNA sequence: TGTGCCAGTAACCCCGGGACTAGCGGGCACGAGCAGTACTTC.

The V call is TRBV27, the J call TRBJ2-3; 7 bases agree with TRBD2. Germline trimming cut 10 bases from V and 3 bases from J; bases unmatched to any gene: 7. The CDR3 totals 13 residues. CDR1 MNHEY and CDR2 SMNVEV come from the germline V gene (reference sequence). As DNA, the CDR3 is TGTGCCACCGCGGGAGATGGGACAGATACGCAGTATTTT. Amino acid sequence: CATAGDGTDTQYF.

The genes are TRBV27 and TRBJ2-1, with a tentative D call TRBD1 (5 bases). CDR1 and CDR2 (germline): MNHEY, SMNVEV (reference sequence). There are 16 residues in the CDR3. V was pared by 3 bases and J by 0 bases, with 12 bases between. The CDR3 region is CASSFASQGSYNEQFF. The DNA for the CDR3 is TGTGCCAGCAGTTTTGCCTCCCAGGGCTCCTACAATGAGCAGTTCTTC.

The rearrangement uses TRBV28 and TRBJ1-1; 9 bases fit TRBD1. This CDR3 is 17 amino acids long. Germline V gene lookup returns CDR1 MDHEN and CDR2 SYDVKM. With V trimmed by 3 bases and J by 5 bases, 13 bases remained unmatched. This CDR3 is CASSFSGTGMFLTEAFF. The CDR3 DNA is TGTGCCAGCAGTTTTTCCGGGACAGGGATGTTTTTGACTGAAGCTTTCTTT.

The rearrangement joins TRBV6-1 to TRBJ1-3, with unresolved D. Per germline, CDR1 MNHNS and CDR2 SASEGT. The germline V and J ends were trimmed by 0 bases and 9 bases, with 9 bases remaining between them. The CDR3 spans 13 residues. The CDR3 sequence is CASSEARRATIYF. The CDR3 coding sequence is TGTGCCAGCAGTGAAGCGAGGAGGGCCACCATATATTTT.

Only one count was recorded for this clone. The chain uses TRBV7-8 and TRBJ2-3, with TRBD2 matching 9 bases. V lost 5 bases and J lost 3; bases outside the gene matches: 9. The germline V gene has CDR1 SGHVS and CDR2 FQNEAQ. There are 16 residues in the CDR3. The DNA for the CDR3 is TGTGCCAGCAGCCCGATCAGAAGCGGGAGGACAGATACGCAGTATTTT. Translation gives CASSPIRSGRTDTQYF.

DNA of the CDR3: TGCGCCAGCAGCTTGGCGACGGGAGTGCCAGATACGCAGTATTTT. This sequence encodes CASSLATGVPDTQYF. V is TRBV5-1 and J is TRBJ2-3; D possibly corresponds to TRBD2 (6 bases). V dropped 0 bases and J dropped 4 bases, with 12 bases sitting between them. Germline loops: CDR1 SGHRS, CDR2 YFSETQ. The CDR3 runs to 15 residues.

This clone appeared a single time. The chain employs TRBV11-3 and TRBJ2-3; 8 bases match TRBD2. V shed 3 bases and J 9 bases; nucleotides not matched to a gene: 11. The CDR3 is made up of 15 amino acids. Germline V gene data show CDR1 as SGHNT and CDR2 as YENEEA. The CDR3 sequence is CASSFTGRVGETQYF. CDR3 nucleotide sequence: TGTGCCAGCAGCTTCACCGGGAGGGTCGGGGAGACGCAGTATTTT. The full variable domain, with the rest looked up from reference TRBV11-3 and TRBJ2-3, is EAGVVQSPRYKIIEKKQPVAFWCNPISGHNTLYWYLQNLGQGPELLIRYENEEAVDDSQLPKDRFSAERLKGVDSTLKIQPAELGDSAVYLCASSFTGRVGETQYFGPGTRLTVL.

V is TRBV28 and J is TRBJ1-4; no reliable D call. There are 16 residues in the CDR3. Trimming pared 2 bases from V and 2 bases from J, leaving 12 bases between. The germline V gene encodes CDR1 MDHEN and CDR2 SYDVKM. The CDR3 region has the DNA TGTGCCAGCAGTTTACCCTTCTATTCGACTAATGAAAAACTGTTTTTT. It is translated as CASSLPFYSTNEKLFF.